The sequence of this TCR beta chain was determined in a study of Graves' ophthalmopathy and Graves' hyperthyroidism. The wider study: Pretreatment peripheral blood was obtained at initial diagnosis.

Serum thyroxine and TRAb, along with clinical symptoms, thyroid ultrasound and orbital computed tomography, were what diagnosis relied on. TCR beta CDR3 regions were amplified from RNA transcripts. The workflow started with a first-round RT-PCR run with HTBI primers and then moved on to a second-round multiplex PCR. TCRdb ran MiXCR on the multiplex PCR reads and lists one entry per CDR3 protein. The sample contains fewer than 400,000 distinct CDR3 sequences, around 18% of which appear only once. Study-level points and caveats: Blood also held most thyroid clonotypes expanded above 0.001 frequency. Ophthalmopathy could be told apart from stable hyperthyroidism by a 13-signature model (just under 90% sensitivity, about 80% specificity).

This clonotype was picked up many times. The antigen is unknown. The source material was peripheral blood. The receptor's source is a woman younger than 30 with Graves' ophthalmopathy.

The DNA for the CDR3 is TGTGCCTGGAGTCGACAAGGTACCACTGAAGCTTTCTTT. This sequence encodes CAWSRQGTTEAFF. V gene TRBV30 combines with J gene TRBJ1-1; D is ambiguous. This CDR3 is 13 amino acids long. Germline V gene data show CDR1 as GTSNPN and CDR2 as SVGIG (reference sequence). V dropped 2 bases and J dropped 4 bases, with 11 bases sitting between them.